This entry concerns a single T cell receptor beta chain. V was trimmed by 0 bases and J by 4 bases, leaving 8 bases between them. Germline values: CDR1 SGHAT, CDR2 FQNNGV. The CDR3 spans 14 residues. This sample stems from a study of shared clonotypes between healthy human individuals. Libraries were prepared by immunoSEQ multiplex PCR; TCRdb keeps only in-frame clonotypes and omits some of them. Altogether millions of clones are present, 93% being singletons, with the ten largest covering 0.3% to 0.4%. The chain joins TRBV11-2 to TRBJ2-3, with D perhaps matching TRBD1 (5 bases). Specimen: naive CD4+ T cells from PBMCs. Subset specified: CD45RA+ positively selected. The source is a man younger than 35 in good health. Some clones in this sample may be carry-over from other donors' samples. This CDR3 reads CASSLEPRADTQYF. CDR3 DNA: TGTGCCAGCAGCTTAGAGCCCAGGGCAGATACGCAGTATTTT.